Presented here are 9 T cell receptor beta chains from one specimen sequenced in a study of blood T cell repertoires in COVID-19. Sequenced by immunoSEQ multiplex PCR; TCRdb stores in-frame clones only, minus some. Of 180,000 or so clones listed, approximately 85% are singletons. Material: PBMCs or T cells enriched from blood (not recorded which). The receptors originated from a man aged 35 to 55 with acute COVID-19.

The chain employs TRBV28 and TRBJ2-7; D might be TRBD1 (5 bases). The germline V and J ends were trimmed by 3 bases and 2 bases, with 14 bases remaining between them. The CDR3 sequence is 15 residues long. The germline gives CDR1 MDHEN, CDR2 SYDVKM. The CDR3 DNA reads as TGTGCCAGCAGTTTCGTGGCAGGGCCTACCTACGAGCAGTACTTC. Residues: CASSFVAGPTYEQYF.

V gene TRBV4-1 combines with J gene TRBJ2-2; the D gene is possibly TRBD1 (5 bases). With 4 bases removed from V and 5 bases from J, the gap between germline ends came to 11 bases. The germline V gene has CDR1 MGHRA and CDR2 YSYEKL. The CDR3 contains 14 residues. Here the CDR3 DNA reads TGCGCCAGCAGCCTGAGACAGAGTACCGGGGAGCTGTTTTTT. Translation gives CASSLRQSTGELFF.

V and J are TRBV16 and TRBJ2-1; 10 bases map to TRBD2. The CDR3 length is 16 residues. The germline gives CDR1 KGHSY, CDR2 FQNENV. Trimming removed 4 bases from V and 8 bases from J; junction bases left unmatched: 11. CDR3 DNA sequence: TGTGCCAGCAGCCCAGTTGGTCTAGCGGGAGTCTATGAGCAGTTCTTC. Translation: CASSPVGLAGVYEQFF. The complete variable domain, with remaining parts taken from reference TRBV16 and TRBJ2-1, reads GEEVAQTPKHLVRGEGQKAKLYCAPIKGHSYVFWYQQVLKNEFKFLISFQNENVFDETGMPKERFSAKCLPNSPCSLEIQATKLEDSAVYFCASSPVGLAGVYEQFFGPGTRLTVL.

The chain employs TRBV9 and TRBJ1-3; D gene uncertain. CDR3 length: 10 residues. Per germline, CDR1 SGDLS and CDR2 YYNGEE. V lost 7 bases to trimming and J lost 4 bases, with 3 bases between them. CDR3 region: CASAGNTIYF. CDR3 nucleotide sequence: TGTGCCAGCGCGGGAAACACCATATATTTT.

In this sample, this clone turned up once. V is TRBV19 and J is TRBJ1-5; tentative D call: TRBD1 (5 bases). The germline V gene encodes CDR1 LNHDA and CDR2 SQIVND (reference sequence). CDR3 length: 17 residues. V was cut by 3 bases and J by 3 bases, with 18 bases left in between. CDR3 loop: CASSIGRWATVNQPQHF. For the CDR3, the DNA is TGTGCCAGTAGTATTGGTCGATGGGCGACAGTCAATCAGCCCCAGCATTTT.

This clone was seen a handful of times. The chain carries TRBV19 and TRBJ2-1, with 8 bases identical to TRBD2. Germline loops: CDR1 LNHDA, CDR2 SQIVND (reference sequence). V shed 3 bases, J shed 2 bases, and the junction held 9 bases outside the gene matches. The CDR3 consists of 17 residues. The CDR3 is CASSIIFGRVTYNEQFF. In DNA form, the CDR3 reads TGTGCCAGTAGTATCATCTTCGGGAGGGTAACCTACAATGAGCAGTTCTTC.

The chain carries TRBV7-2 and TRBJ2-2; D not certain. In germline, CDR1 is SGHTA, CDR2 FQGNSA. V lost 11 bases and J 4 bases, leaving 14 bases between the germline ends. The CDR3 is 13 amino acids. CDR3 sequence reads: CAGNTQPTGELFF. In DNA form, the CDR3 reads TGTGCCGGAAATACACAGCCCACCGGGGAGCTGTTTTTT.

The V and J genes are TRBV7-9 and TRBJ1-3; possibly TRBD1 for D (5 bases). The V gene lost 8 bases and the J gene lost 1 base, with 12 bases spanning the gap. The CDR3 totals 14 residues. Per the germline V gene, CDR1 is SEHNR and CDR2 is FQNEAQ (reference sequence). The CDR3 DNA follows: TGTGCCAGCCGGGGGGACCTGTCTGGAAACACCATATATTTT. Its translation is CASRGDLSGNTIYF. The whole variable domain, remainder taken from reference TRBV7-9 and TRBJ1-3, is DTGVSQNPRHKITKRGQNVTFRCDPISEHNRLYWYRQTLGQGPEFLTYFQNEAQLEKSRLLSDRFSAERPKGSFSTLEIQRTEQGDSAMYLCASRGDLSGNTIYFGEGSWLTVV.

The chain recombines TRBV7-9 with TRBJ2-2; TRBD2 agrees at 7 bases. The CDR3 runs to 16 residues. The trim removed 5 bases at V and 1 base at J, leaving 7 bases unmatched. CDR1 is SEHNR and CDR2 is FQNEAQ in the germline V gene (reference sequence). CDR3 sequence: CASSPYSGWNTGELFF. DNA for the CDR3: TGTGCCAGCAGCCCCTATAGCGGGTGGAACACCGGGGAGCTGTTTTTT.